This entry lists 3 T cell receptor beta chains sequenced from one sample in a study of blood T cell repertoires in COVID-19. Sequencing used immunoSEQ multiplex PCR; TCRdb keeps in-frame clones, though not all of them. The data contain around 230,000 clones, around 90% of them singletons. Material: peripheral blood. The receptor source for this set is a man aged 55 to 70 who had recovered from COVID-19.

The chain employs TRBV28 and TRBJ2-3, with 8 positions matching TRBD1. The trim removed 2 bases at V and 3 bases at J, leaving 10 bases unmatched. The CDR3 is made up of 17 amino acids. Germline V gene data show CDR1 as MDHEN and CDR2 as SYDVKM. The CDR3 loop is CASSLSSSGQGTDTQYF. For the CDR3, the DNA is TGTGCCAGCAGTTTAAGTTCGTCAGGACAGGGAACAGATACGCAGTATTTT.

V and J are TRBV5-1 and TRBJ2-2; no clear D gene. V was shortened by 4 bases and J by 6 bases, with 13 bases between the two germline ends. This CDR3 region has 14 residues. The V gene's germline CDR1 is SGHRS and CDR2 YFSETQ. CDR3 coding DNA: TGCGCCAGCAGCCCAATAGTTGCCGCCGGGGAGCTGTTTTTT. Amino acid sequence: CASSPIVAAGELFF.

The V gene is TRBV5-6, the J gene TRBJ2-3; 8 bases map to TRBD1. Germline CDR1 reads SGHDT; CDR2 reads YYEEEE. This CDR3 has 13 residues. After removal of 4 bases from V and 4 bases from J, the junction contained 2 bases not matched to a gene. CDR3 amino acids: CASSPDRADTQYF. CDR3 nucleotides: TGTGCCAGCAGCCCGGACAGGGCAGATACGCAGTATTTT. The full variable domain, its missing parts supplied by reference TRBV5-6 and TRBJ2-3, is DAGVTQSPTHLIKTRGQQVTLRCSPKSGHDTVSWYQQALGQGPQFIFQYYEEEERQRGNFPDRFSGHQFPNYSSELNVNALLLGDSALYLCASSPDRADTQYFGPGTRLTVL.